This note documents a single T cell receptor (beta chain) sequence. The antigen is unknown. This sample stems from a study of CD8 T cells in ankylosing spondylitis. General study findings and limits: Clones tied to disease were said to be significantly enriched in matched ankylosing spondylitis synovial fluid.

Trimming stripped 5 bases from V and 5 bases from J, with 7 bases between. Germline-derived CDR1 and CDR2 are SEHNR and FQNEAQ (reference sequence). This CDR3 spans 12 amino acids. TCRdb re-analysed the 5' RACE reads in MiXCR, keeping a single row per CDR3 protein. This sample has roughly 180,000 distinct CDR3 sequences, with roughly 10% found just once. The V gene is TRBV7-9, the J gene TRBJ2-1, with D unresolved. This receptor was obtained from a female donor with ankylosing spondylitis or in good health (not recorded which). The sample was blood, either unsorted or a sorted T cell fraction (not recorded which). The CDR3 sequence is CASSPLNNEQFF. The CDR3 DNA follows: TGTGCCAGCAGCCCGCTGAACAATGAGCAGTTCTTC.